The sequence of this TCR beta chain was determined in a study of T cell responses to AZD1222 COVID-19 vaccine. The length of the CDR3 is 14 residues. The V gene's germline CDR1 is SGHNT and CDR2 YYREEE (reference sequence). Trimming removed 5 bases from V and 2 bases from J; junction bases left unmatched: 4. Whole-study results and caveats: Spike-specific TCR breadth and depth both grew after two AZD1222 doses. Reports say nearly half of spike-specific TCRs go after unmutated variant regions. The repertoires were collected only after the peak T cell response.

The assay was immunoSEQ multiplex PCR, and TCRdb's table has in-frame clones only and misses some. The sample has around 150,000 clones, 90% seen once. Turning to this clone: The antigen remains undetermined.

This receptor was obtained from an adult in good health. Specimen: peripheral blood, collected on day 0 of AZD1222 vaccination. This sequence joins TRBV5-4 and TRBJ1-3; 7 bases agree with TRBD1. CDR3 residues: CASSPGTAGNTIYF. The CDR3 bases are TGTGCCAGCAGTCCTGGGACAGCTGGAAACACCATATATTTT. The full variable domain, in which reference TRBV5-4 and TRBJ1-3 provide the parts outside the CDR3, is ETGVTQSPTHLIKTRGQQVTLRCSSQSGHNTVSWYQQALGQGPQFIFQYYREEENGRGNFPPRFSGLQFPNYSSELNVNALELDDSALYLCASSPGTAGNTIYFGEGSWLTVV.